What follows describes a single T cell receptor beta chain. Assay: immunoSEQ multiplex PCR; the TCRdb copy retains only in-frame clones and omits some. The profile shows approximately 91,000 clones, roughly three quarters of them singletons. This sample was taken from a study of blood T cell repertoires in COVID-19. On the study more broadly: PBMCs, B-cell-depleted T cells, or T cells were the source of the cDNA or gDNA that made up the material.

The V and J ends lost 3 bases and 0 bases respectively, with 9 bases between them. CDR1 and CDR2 (germline): MDHEN, SYDVKM. The CDR3 runs 15 residues. The sample consisted of peripheral blood. This rearrangement joins TRBV28 to TRBJ2-1; D may be TRBD2 (6 bases). The sequence came from a woman older than 75 with acute or convalescent COVID-19. The CDR3 coding sequence is TGTGCCAGCAGTTTCCTCGGGAGCTCCTACAATGAGCAGTTCTTC. Protein: CASSFLGSSYNEQFF.